Below, 18 T cell receptor beta chains from the same sample are listed, as sequenced in a study of T cell repertoires in cytomegalovirus infection. In TCRdb, the reads were re-called with MiXCR into one record per CDR3 protein. Among approximately 71,000 distinct CDR3 sequences listed, around 20% were seen once. The antigens these receptors bind are not known. The sequences come from CD8+ T cells from cultured PBMCs, collected from culture after CMV antigen stimulation. All receptors derive from a human donor in good health (CMV status not recorded). Some clones in this sample may be carry-over from other donors' samples.

This clonotype showed up many times. The J gene is TRBJ2-7, the V gene TRBV7-2, with TRBD2 matching 11 bases. The junction had 16 bases not matched to a gene; V was cut back by 5 bases and J by 7 bases. Germline assignment: CDR1 SGHTA and CDR2 FQGNSA. The CDR3 totals 17 residues. The CDR3 reads CASSGPSVAGGPWEQYF. Written as DNA, the CDR3 is TGTGCCAGCAGCGGCCCGTCGGTAGCGGGGGGGCCTTGGGAGCAGTACTTC.

This clonotype was found a few times. The chain links TRBV9 to TRBJ2-5; either TRBD1 or TRBD2 may supply D (5 bases each). Looked up from germline, CDR1 is SGDLS and CDR2 is YYNGEE. CDR3 length equals 15 residues. Between the trimmed V and J ends, which lost 4 bases and 2 bases, there was a span of 15 bases. CDR3 coding DNA: TGTGCCAGCAGCCCACTAGGGGCAGTTCAAGAGACCCAGTACTTC. Protein sequence: CASSPLGAVQETQYF. The variable domain in full, completed from reference TRBV9 and TRBJ2-5, reads DSGVTQTPKHLITATGQRVTLRCSPRSGDLSVYWYQQSLDQGLQFLIQYYNGEERAKGNILERFSAQQFPDLHSELNLSSLELGDSALYFCASSPLGAVQETQYFGPGTRLLVL.

This sequence joins TRBV9 and TRBJ2-7; 10 bases align to TRBD1. CDR1 and CDR2 (germline): SGDLS, YYNGEE. V was clipped by 4 bases and J by 3 bases; unmatched bases: 7. This CDR3 spans 15 amino acids. CDR3 amino acids: CASSHRDRGVYEQYF. The DNA for the CDR3 is TGTGCCAGCAGCCACCGGGACAGGGGAGTCTACGAGCAGTACTTC.

This clonotype appeared a few times. In DNA, the CDR3 is TGTGCCAGCAGTGCCAGGGACAGGGTAAATTCACCCCTCCACTTT. It is translated as CASSARDRVNSPLHF. The chain uses TRBV27 and TRBJ1-6, with TRBD1 matching 9 bases. The ends lost 5 bases at V and 7 bases at J; junction bases unmatched: 6. The CDR3 is 15 residues long. Germline values: CDR1 MNHEY, CDR2 SMNVEV (reference sequence).

This clonotype was counted between two and nine times. The chain recombines TRBV7-8 with TRBJ2-3, with 8 bases lining up with TRBD1. The CDR3 is made up of 15 amino acids. From germline, CDR1 is SGHVS and CDR2 FQNEAQ. Trimming removed 4 bases from V and 3 bases from J; junction bases left unmatched: 6. CDR3 protein: CASSSRGQGTDTQYF. CDR3 bases: TGTGCCAGCAGCTCACGCGGACAGGGAACAGATACGCAGTATTTT.

This clonotype was observed a handful of times. The rearrangement uses TRBV27 and TRBJ1-6; TRBD1 matches at 10 bases. V was clipped by 6 bases and J by 7 bases; unmatched bases: 6. CDR3 size: 15 residues. Germline assignment: CDR1 MNHEY and CDR2 SMNVEV (reference sequence). The CDR3 sequence: CASRLGTGVNSPLHF. CDR3 DNA: TGTGCCAGCAGACTCGGGACAGGGGTGAATTCACCCCTCCACTTT.

The chain recombines TRBV11-2 with TRBJ1-2; TRBD1 matches at 7 bases. The CDR3 spans 15 residues. Trimming at V came to 1 base and at J to 3 bases, leaving 5 bases not matched to a gene. Germline CDR1 is SGHAT and CDR2 is FQNNGV. The CDR3 spells CASSLGIGQDYGYTF. CDR3 sequence (DNA): TGTGCCAGCAGCTTAGGGATTGGACAGGACTATGGCTACACCTTC. Full variable domain (missing parts from reference TRBV11-2 and TRBJ1-2): EAGVAQSPRYKIIEKRQSVAFWCNPISGHATLYWYQQILGQGPKLLIQFQNNGVVDDSQLPKDRFSAERLKGVDSTLKIQPAKLEDSAVYLCASSLGIGQDYGYTFGSGTRLTVV.

This clonotype occurred a few times. The chain carries TRBV19 and TRBJ1-4; D not certain. CDR1 and CDR2 from the germline V gene are LNHDA and SQIVND (reference sequence). V lost 3 bases, J lost 7 bases, and 9 bases lay in between. This CDR3 has 13 residues. The CDR3 DNA follows: TGTGCCAGTAGTATCGGGCGGATTGAAAAACTGTTTTTT. This gives the protein CASSIGRIEKLFF.

There are a few counts of this clonotype. This chain links TRBV6-8 with TRBJ1-2, with D perhaps matching TRBD1 (5 bases). Germline CDR1 is MNHGY and CDR2 is SAAAGT. The ends were cut back, 5 bases at V and 4 bases at J, with 17 bases in the middle. There are 15 residues in the CDR3. CDR3 DNA sequence: TGTGCCAGCAGTCCCACTATAACAGGTGGCTATGGCTACACCTTC. The encoded protein is CASSPTITGGYGYTF.

This clonotype was seen a handful of times. This chain joins TRBV12-3 or TRBV12-4 and TRBJ1-1; no definite D call. This CDR3 comprises 14 residues. V was cut by 4 bases and J by 7 bases, with 16 bases left in between. Here the CDR3 reads CASSSGNSLFEAFF. The CDR3 nucleotides read TGTGCCAGCAGTTCGGGGAACAGTTTATTTGAAGCTTTCTTT.

This clonotype was seen a few times. The chain carries TRBV6-2 or TRBV6-3 and TRBJ2-1; 10 bases map to TRBD2. The CDR3 is 15 amino acids. Trimming at V came to 2 bases and at J to 5 bases, leaving 3 bases not matched to a gene. CDR1 and CDR2 (germline): MNHEY, SVGEGT. CDR3 in amino acids: CASSYASGGDNEQFF. DNA of the CDR3: TGTGCCAGCAGTTACGCGAGCGGGGGGGACAATGAGCAGTTCTTC.

This sequence joins TRBV12-3 or TRBV12-4 and TRBJ2-5; 8 nucleotides match TRBD2. V shed 5 bases and J 5 bases; nucleotides not matched to a gene: 7. The CDR3 consists of 14 residues. The CDR3 region is CASSLTSVVETQYF. CDR3 sequence (DNA): TGTGCCAGCAGTCTGACTAGCGTGGTTGAGACCCAGTACTTC.

The chain joins TRBV7-6 to TRBJ1-3; D remains unclear. Trimming removed 0 bases from V and 8 bases from J, with 8 bases in between. The length of the CDR3 is 13 residues. Germline V gives CDR1 SGHVS, CDR2 FNYEAQ. Here the CDR3 reads CASSLATGDTIYF. The CDR3 bases are TGTGCCAGCAGCTTAGCGACCGGGGACACCATATATTTT.

On this clonotype itself: At one boundary the junction diverges from the germline segment, which might be a read error. V usage is TRBV7-9 and J usage is TRBJ2-3; D unclear. The CDR3 has 15 amino acids. Germline V gene sequence: CDR1 SEHNR, CDR2 FQNEAQ (reference sequence). The CDR3 nucleotides read TGTGCCAGCAGCGCGCTGGACGGTATGCCGGATAGGCAGTATTTT. Translation gives CASSALDGMPDRQYF.

This clonotype was counted between two and nine times. The chain is built from TRBV4-3 and TRBJ2-1; D not certain. The germline V gene has CDR1 LGHNA and CDR2 YSLEER. V lost 0 bases to trimming and J lost 5 bases, with 8 bases between them. The CDR3 has 14 amino acids. The CDR3 is CASSQDQLNNEQFF. The CDR3 DNA is TGCGCCAGCAGCCAAGATCAGTTAAACAATGAGCAGTTCTTC.

The chain carries TRBV6-1 and TRBJ2-2; 7 bases map to TRBD2. Germline V lookup: CDR1 MNHNS, CDR2 SASEGT. The J segment lost 6 bases and the V segment lost 5 bases, leaving 3 bases of the junction unmatched. The CDR3 sequence is 13 residues long. The CDR3 protein is CASSYRGAGELFF. CDR3 coding DNA: TGTGCCAGCAGTTACCGGGGGGCCGGGGAGCTGTTTTTT.

The rearrangement joins TRBV7-2 to TRBJ1-3; D is ambiguous. This CDR3 comprises 13 residues. Germline assignment: CDR1 SGHTA and CDR2 FQGNSA. V shed 7 bases and J shed 4 bases, with 11 bases lying between them. The CDR3 DNA sequence: TGTGCCAGCACCAGCGGACCGGGAAACACCATATATTTT. Its translation: CASTSGPGNTIYF.

This clonotype has ten or more counts. The CDR3 reads CATSKGQGYNQPQHF. CDR3 sequence (DNA): TGTGCCACCAGCAAGGGTCAGGGGTACAATCAGCCCCAGCATTTT. This chain uses TRBV15 with TRBJ1-5, with D maybe TRBD1 (6 bases). Germline loops: CDR1 LNHNV, CDR2 YYDKDF (reference sequence). CDR3 length: 15 amino acids. V shed 4 bases and J shed 3 bases, with 13 bases lying between them.